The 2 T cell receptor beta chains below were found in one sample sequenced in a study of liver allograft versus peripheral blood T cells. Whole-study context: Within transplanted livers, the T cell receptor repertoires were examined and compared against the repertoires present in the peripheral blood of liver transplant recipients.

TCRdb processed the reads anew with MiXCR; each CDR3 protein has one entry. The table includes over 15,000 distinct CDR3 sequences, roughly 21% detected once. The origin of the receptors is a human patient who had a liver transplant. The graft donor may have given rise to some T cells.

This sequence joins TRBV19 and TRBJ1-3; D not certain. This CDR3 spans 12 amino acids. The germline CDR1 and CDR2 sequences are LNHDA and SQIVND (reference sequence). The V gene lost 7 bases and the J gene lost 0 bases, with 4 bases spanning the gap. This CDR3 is CASKSSGNTIYF. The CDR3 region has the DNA TGTGCCAGTAAGAGCTCTGGAAACACCATATATTTT.

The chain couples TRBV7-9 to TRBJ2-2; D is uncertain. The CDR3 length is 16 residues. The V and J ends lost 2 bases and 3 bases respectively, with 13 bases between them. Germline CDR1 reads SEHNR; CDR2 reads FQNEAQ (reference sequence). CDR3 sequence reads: CASSLRGGDHTGELFF. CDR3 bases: TGTGCCAGCAGCTTACGTGGCGGAGACCACACCGGGGAGCTGTTTTTT.